This record looks at one T cell receptor (beta chain) sequence and its context. This record comes from a study of blood T cell repertoires in COVID-19. Under the authors' procedure: Reference gene primer amplification in the assay estimated nucleated cell counts. Clones were read by immunoSEQ multiplex PCR, and TCRdb kept only the in-frame ones, dropping some. The DNA was the basis for D and trimming; V, J and clone size are from that table. The sample has around 180,000 clones, approximately 80% seen once. V gave up 1 base and J gave up 4 bases, with 13 bases separating them. The CDR3 is 15 amino acids. Germline assignment: CDR1 PRHDT and CDR2 FYEKMQ (reference sequence).

The source is a human donor in a cohort sampled during active COVID-19. Material: peripheral blood. The rearrangement joins TRBV13 to TRBJ1-1, with a possible D match to TRBD1 (6 bases). The DNA of the CDR3 is TGTGCCAGCAGCTTAGACCAGGGGCCGTCCACTGAAGCTTTCTTT. Translated: CASSLDQGPSTEAFF.